This T cell receptor beta chain came from a study of OX40 agonist ivuxolimab in advanced cancers. Study as a whole: A male proportion of about 86% was recorded, with mean age around 55 years and range roughly 23 to 79. Partial responses were recorded for three patients, including one with hepatocellular carcinoma and two with cutaneous melanoma.

Germline V lookup: CDR1 WNHNN, CDR2 SYGVQD (reference sequence). The CDR3 consists of 11 residues. Trimming cost V 5 bases and J 7 bases, with 8 bases left between them. A note on this clone: Its matching antigen is unknown.

General study points: No determination was made of the antigen specificity of the expanded peripheral T cells.

The protocol was immunoSEQ multiplex PCR, while the TCRdb copy is restricted to in-frame clones and leaves out a portion. The sample lists 15,000 to 25,000 clones; about 75% were seen once. This clonotype was obtained from an adult with an advanced solid tumor such as melanoma, head and neck, liver or kidney cancer. The sample here was CD4+ or CD8+ T cells sorted from blood, taken in a trial of the OX40 agonist ivuxolimab. This chain uses TRBV10-1 with TRBJ1-1; tentative D call: TRBD1 (5 bases). The CDR3: CASSSGNEAFF. Here the CDR3 DNA reads TGCGCCAGCAGTTCAGGGAATGAAGCTTTCTTT.